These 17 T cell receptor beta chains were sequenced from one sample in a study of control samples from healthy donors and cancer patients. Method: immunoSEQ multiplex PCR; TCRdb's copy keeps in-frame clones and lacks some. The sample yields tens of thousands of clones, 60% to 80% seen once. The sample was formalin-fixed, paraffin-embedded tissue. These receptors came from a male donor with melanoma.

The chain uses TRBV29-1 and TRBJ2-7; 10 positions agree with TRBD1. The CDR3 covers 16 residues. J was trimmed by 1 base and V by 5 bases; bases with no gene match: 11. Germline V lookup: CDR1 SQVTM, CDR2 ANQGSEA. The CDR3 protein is CSVSGTGDLGSYEQYF. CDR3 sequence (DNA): TGCAGCGTTTCCGGGACAGGGGACTTAGGGTCCTACGAGCAGTACTTC.

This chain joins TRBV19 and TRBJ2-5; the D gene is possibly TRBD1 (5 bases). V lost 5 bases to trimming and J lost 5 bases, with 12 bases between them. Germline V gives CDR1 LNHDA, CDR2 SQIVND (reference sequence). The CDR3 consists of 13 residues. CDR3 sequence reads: CASSLQHRETQYF. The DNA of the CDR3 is TGTGCCAGTAGTCTCCAACACAGGGAGACCCAGTACTTC.

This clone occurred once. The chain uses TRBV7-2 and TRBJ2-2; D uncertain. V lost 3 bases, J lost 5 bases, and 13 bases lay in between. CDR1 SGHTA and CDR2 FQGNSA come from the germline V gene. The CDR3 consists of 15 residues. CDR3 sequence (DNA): TGTGCCAGCAGCTTGTTGAGGACCTCTACCGGGGAGCTGTTTTTT. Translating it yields CASSLLRTSTGELFF.

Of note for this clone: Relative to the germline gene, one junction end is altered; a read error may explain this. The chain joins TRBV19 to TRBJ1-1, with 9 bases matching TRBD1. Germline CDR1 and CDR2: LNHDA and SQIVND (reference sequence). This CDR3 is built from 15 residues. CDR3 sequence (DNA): TGTGCTAGTAGTACGGGGACAGGGATGGGCACTGAAGCTTTCTTT. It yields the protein CASSTGTGMGTEAFF.

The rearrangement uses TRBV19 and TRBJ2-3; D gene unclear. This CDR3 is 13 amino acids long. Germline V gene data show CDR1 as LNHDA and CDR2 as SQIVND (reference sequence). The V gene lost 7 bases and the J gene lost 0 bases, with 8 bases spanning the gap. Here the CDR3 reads CASKRVSTDTQYF. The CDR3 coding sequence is TGTGCCAGTAAACGAGTCAGCACAGATACGCAGTATTTT.

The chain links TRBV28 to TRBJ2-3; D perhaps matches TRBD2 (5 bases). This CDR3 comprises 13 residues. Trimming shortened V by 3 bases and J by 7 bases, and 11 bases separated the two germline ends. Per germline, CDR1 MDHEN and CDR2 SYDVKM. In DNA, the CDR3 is TGTGCCAGCAGTTTCGGCGGAGGTAATACGCAGTATTTT. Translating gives CASSFGGGNTQYF.

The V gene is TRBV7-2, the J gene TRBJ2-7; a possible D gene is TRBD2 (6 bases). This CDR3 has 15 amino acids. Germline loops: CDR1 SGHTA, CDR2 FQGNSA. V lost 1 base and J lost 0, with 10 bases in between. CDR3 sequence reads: CASSLGRGISYEQYF. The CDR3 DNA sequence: TGTGCCAGCAGCTTAGGGCGGGGAATCTCCTACGAGCAGTACTTC.

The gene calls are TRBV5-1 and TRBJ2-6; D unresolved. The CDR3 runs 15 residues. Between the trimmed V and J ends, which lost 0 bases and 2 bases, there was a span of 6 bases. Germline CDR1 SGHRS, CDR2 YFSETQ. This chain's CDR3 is CASSLGPTGANVLTF. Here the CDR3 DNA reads TGCGCCAGCAGCTTGGGACCAACTGGGGCCAACGTCCTGACTTTC.

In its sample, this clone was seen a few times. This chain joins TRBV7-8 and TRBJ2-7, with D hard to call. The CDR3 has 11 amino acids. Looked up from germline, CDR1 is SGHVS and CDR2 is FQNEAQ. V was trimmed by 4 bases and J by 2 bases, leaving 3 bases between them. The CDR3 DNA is TGTGCCAGCAGCTCCGCCTACGAGCAGTACTTC. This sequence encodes CASSSAYEQYF.

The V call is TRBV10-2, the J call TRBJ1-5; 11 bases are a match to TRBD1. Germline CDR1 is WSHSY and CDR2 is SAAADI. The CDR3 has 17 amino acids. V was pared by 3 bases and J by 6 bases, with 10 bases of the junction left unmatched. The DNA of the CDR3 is TGCGCCAGCAGTGACGTTGGGACAGGGGGTTTGTTTCAGCCCCAGCATTTT. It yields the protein CASSDVGTGGLFQPQHF.

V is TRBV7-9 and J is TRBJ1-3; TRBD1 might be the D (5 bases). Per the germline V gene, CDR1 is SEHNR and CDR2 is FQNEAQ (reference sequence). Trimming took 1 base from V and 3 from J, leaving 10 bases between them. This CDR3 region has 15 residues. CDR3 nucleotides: TGTGCCAGCAGCTTAGTCCGGGACGGTGGAAACACCATATATTTT. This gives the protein CASSLVRDGGNTIYF.

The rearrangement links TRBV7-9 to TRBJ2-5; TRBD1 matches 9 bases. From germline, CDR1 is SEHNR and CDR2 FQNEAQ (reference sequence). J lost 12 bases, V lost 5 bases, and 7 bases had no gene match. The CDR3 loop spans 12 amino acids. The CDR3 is CASSPGQGRKYF. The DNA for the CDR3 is TGTGCCAGCAGCCCAGGACAGGGGCGGAAGTACTTC.

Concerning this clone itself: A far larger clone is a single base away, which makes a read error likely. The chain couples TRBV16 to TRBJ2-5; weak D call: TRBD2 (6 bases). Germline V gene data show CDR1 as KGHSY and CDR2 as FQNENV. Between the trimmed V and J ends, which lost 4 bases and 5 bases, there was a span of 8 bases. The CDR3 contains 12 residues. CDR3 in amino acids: CASSRGRETQYF. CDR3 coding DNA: TGTGCCAGCAGCCGGGGGAGGGAGACCCAGTACTTC.

The chain's CDR3 is CASSNGQLVSNQPQHF. Here the CDR3 DNA reads TGTGCCAGTAGTAATGGACAGCTAGTTAGCAATCAGCCCCAGCATTTT. The chain has TRBV19 and TRBJ1-5; tentatively, D is TRBD1 (6 bases). In germline, CDR1 is LNHDA, CDR2 SQIVND (reference sequence). The CDR3 length is 16 residues. Trimming left V 4 bases short and J 0 bases short, with 13 bases between.

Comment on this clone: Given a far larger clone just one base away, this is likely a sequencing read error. The CDR3 sequence: CASSSGQGYEQYF. DNA for the CDR3: TGTGCCAGCAGCTCGGGACAGGGGTACGAGCAGTACTTC. The rearrangement joins TRBV11-2 to TRBJ2-7, with TRBD1 matching over 10 bases. Germline lookup yields CDR1 SGHAT and CDR2 FQNNGV. V dropped 4 bases and J dropped 4; count of bases not matched to a gene: 1. This CDR3 is 13 amino acids long.

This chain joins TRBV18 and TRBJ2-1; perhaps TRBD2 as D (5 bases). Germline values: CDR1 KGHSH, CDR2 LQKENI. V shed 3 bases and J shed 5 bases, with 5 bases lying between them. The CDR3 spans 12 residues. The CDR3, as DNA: TGTGCCAGCTCACCGGAGGACAATGAGCAGTTCTTC. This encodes CASSPEDNEQFF.

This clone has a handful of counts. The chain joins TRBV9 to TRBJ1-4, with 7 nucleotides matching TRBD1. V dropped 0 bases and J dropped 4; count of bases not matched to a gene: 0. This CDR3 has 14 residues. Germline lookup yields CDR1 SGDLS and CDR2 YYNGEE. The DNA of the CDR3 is TGTGCCAGCAGCGTAGACAGGGGTAATGAAAAACTGTTTTTT. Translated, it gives CASSVDRGNEKLFF.